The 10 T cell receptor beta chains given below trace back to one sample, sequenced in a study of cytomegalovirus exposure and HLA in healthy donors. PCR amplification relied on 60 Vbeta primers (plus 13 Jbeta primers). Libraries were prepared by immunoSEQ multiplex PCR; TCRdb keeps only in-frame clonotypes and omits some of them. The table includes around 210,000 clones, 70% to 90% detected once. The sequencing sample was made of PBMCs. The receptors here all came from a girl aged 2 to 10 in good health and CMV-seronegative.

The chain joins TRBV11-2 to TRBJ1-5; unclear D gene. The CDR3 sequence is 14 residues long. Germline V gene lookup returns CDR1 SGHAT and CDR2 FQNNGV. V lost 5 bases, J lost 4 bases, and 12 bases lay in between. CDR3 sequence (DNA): TGTGCCAGCAGCCCCGGTCCCCGAAATCAGCCCCAGCATTTT. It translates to CASSPGPRNQPQHF.

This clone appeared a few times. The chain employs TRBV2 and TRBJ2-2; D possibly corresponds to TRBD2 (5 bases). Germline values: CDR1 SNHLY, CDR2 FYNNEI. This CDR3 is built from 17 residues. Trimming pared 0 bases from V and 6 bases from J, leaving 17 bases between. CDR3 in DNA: TGTGCCAGCAGTGAAGCGCTTCGTCTAGCTAGATCCGGGGAGCTGTTTTTT. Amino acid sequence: CASSEALRLARSGELFF.

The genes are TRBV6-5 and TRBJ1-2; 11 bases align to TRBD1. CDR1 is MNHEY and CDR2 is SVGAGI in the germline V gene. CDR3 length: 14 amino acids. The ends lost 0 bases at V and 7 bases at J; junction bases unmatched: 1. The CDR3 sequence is CASSYSGQGGGYTF. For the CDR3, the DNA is TGTGCCAGCAGTTACTCGGGACAGGGGGGTGGCTACACCTTC.

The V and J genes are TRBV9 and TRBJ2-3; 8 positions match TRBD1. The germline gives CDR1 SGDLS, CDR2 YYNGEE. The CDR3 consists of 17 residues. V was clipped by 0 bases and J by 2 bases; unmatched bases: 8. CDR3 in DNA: TGTGCCAGCAGCGTAGGTCCTCCGGGACAGGACACAGATACGCAGTATTTT. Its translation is CASSVGPPGQDTDTQYF.

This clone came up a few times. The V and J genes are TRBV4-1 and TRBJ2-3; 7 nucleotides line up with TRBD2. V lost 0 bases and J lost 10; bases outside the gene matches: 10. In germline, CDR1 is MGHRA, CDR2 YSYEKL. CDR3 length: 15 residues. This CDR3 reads CASSQDASGSYAQYF. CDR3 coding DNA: TGCGCCAGCAGCCAAGATGCTAGCGGAAGCTATGCGCAGTATTTT.

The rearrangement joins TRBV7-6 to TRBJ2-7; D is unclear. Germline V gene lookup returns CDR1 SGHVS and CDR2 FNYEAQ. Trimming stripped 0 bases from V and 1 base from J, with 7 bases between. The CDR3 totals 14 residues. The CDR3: CASSLALASYEQYF. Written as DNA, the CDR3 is TGTGCCAGCAGCTTAGCGCTGGCTTCCTACGAGCAGTACTTC. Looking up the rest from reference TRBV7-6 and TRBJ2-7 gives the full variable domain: GAGVSQSPRYKVTKRGQDVALRCDPISGHVSLYWYRQALGQGPEFLTYFNYEAQQDKSGLPNDRFSAERPEGSISTLTIQRTEQRDSAMYRCASSLALASYEQYFGPGTRLTVT.

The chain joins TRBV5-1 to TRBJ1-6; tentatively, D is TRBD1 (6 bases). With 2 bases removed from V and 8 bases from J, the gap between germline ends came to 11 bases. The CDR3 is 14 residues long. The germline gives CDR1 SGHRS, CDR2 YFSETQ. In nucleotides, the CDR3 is TGCGCCAGCAGCTTACAGGGTTATGATTCACCCCTCCACTTT. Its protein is CASSLQGYDSPLHF.

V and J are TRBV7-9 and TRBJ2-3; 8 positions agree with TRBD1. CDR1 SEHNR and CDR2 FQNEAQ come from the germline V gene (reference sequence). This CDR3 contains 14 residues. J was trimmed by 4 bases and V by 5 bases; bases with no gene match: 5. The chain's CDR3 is CASSTRGPADTQYF. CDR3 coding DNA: TGTGCCAGCAGCACCAGGGGGCCTGCAGATACGCAGTATTTT.

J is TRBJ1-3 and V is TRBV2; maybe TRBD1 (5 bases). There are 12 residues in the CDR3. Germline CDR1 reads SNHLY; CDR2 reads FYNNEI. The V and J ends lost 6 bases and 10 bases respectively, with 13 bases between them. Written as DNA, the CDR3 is TGTGCCAGCAGGACGGACATTTATACCATATATTTT. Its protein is CASRTDIYTIYF.

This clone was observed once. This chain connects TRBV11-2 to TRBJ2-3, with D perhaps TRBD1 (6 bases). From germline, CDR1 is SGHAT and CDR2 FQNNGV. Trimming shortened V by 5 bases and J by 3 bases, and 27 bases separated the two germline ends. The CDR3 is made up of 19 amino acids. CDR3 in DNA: TGTGCCAGCAGCCCCCGTTCCCCGACAGGCGGACCTTTTACAGATACGCAGTATTTT. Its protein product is CASSPRSPTGGPFTDTQYF.